This T cell receptor beta chain is from a study of T cell responses to AZD1222 COVID-19 vaccine. Findings and caveats of the study: Reportedly, close to half of spike-specific TCRs are directed against unmutated variant regions. Baseline testing showed seropositivity in only five to seven AZD1222 recipients. Most donors were white British, females outnumbered males, and clonal diversity was possibly underestimated.

On this clone itself: The target antigen is unknown.

The V gene end was trimmed by 3 bases and the J gene end by 5 bases; junction bases not matched to a gene: 7. CDR3 size: 15 residues. The V gene's germline CDR1 is LGHDT and CDR2 YNNKEL (reference sequence). Some clones are missing from TCRdb's copy, which holds only in-frame ones; the method was immunoSEQ multiplex PCR. The data show about 90,000 clones, approximately 88% seen once. V usage is TRBV3-1 (or the pseudogene TRBV3-2) and J usage is TRBJ2-7; TRBD1 matches 10 bases. Sequenced here: peripheral blood, sampled on day 0 of AZD1222 vaccination. The source is an adult in good health. The CDR3 nucleotides are TGTGCCAGCAGCCAGACCGGGACAGGGGCCAACGAGCAGTACTTC. Translating it yields CASSQTGTGANEQYF.